This is a list of T cell receptor beta chains from one sample in a study of graft-versus-host responses after intestinal transplantation. Some clones are missing from TCRdb's copy, which holds only in-frame ones; the method was immunoSEQ multiplex PCR. The table has tens of thousands of clones, approximately 96% seen once. The specimen comprised PBMCs, sampled 16 days after intestinal transplant. The source of these receptors is a human patient who received an intestinal transplant, so some T cells may come from the graft donor. The conserved cysteine and the conserved F or W are not part of the CDR3 here. A D gene is named only where the DNA matches it firmly. Clone size is not always given. Where it is, it says once, few, many or a class for expanded clones.

.,TRBV6-6,.,TRBJ2-2,ASSYIRVEDTGELF
TRBD1,TRBV7-8,.,TRBJ1-4,ASSPDRGRWEKLF
TRBD2,TRBV28,.,TRBJ2-1,ASSLPGLGHNEQF
.,TRBV28,.,TRBJ2-7,ASSTMLPYEQY
.,TRBV27,.,TRBJ2-7,ASSLVIGSGGKSYEQY
TRBD2,TRBV4-1,.,TRBJ2-1,ASSLGTSGLNEQF
.,TRBV27,.,TRBJ1-3,ASSFGGTGNTIY
TRBD1,TRBV5-6,.,TRBJ1-2,ASSLGGADNYGYT
TRBD1,TRBV6-9,.,TRBJ2-6,ASSEAQGAGANVLT
TRBD1,TRBV15,.,TRBJ2-7,ATSGTGEVSEQY
TRBD1,TRBV2,.,TRBJ1-1,ASRRDRGLTEAF
TRBD2,TRBV7-6,.,TRBJ2-5,ASSLAENALAGAETQY
.,TRBV9,.,TRBJ2-2,ASSVTGTLDGELF
.,TRBV5-5,.,TRBJ2-1,ASSPGWKTYNEQF
.,TRBV5-6,.,TRBJ1-5,ASSLGDIGFGNQPQH
.,TRBV15,.,TRBJ1-1,ATPWGANTEAF
.,TRBV14,once,TRBJ2-3,ASSQNTDTQY
.,TRBV9,.,TRBJ2-1,ASSGGAYNEQF
.,TRBV6-5,.,TRBJ1-2,ASRPWGDYGYT
.,TRBV7-3,.,TRBJ1-5,ASSLTGGVGQNSNQPQH
TRBD1,TRBV28,.,TRBJ1-1,ASSLRDRGLYTEAF
.,TRBV5-1,.,TRBJ2-3,ASSLDTDTQY
TRBD1,TRBV7-9,.,TRBJ1-1,ASSLSQGANTEAF
.,TRBV28,.,TRBJ1-6,ASRPPVGSSYNSPLH
TRBD1,TRBV2,.,TRBJ2-7,ASEGQSYEQY
TRBD1,TRBV4-3,.,TRBJ2-1,ASSQDPSGTGGYNEQF